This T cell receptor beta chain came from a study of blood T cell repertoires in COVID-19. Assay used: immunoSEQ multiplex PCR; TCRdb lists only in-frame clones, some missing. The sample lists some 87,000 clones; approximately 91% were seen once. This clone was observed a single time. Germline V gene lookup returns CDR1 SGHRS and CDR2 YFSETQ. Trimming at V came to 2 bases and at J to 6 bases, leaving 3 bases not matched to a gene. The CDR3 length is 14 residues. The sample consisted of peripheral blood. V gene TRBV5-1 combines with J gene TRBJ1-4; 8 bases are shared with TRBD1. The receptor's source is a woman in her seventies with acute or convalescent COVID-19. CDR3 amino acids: CASSLRGQDEKLFF. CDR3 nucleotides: TGCGCCAGCAGCTTACGGGGACAGGATGAAAAACTGTTTTTT. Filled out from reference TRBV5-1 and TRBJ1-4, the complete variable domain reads KAGVTQTPRYLIKTRGQQVTLSCSPISGHRSVSWYQQTPGQGLQFLFEYFSETQRNKGNFPGRFSGRQFSNSRSEMNVSTLELGDSALYLCASSLRGQDEKLFFGSGTQLSVL.